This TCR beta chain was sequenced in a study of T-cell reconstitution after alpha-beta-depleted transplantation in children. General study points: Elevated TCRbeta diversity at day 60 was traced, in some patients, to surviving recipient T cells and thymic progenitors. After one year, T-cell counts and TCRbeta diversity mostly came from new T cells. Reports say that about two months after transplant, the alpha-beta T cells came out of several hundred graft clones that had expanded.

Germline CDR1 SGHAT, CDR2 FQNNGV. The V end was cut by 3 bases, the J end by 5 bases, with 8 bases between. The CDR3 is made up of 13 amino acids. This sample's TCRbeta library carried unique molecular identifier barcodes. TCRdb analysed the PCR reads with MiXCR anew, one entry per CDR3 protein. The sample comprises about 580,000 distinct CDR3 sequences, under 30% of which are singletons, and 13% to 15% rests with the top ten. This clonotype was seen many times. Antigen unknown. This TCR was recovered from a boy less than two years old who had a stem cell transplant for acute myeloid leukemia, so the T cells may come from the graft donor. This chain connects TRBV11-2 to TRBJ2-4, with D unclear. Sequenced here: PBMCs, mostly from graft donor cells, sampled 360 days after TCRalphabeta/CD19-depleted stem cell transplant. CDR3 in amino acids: CASSLKGENIQYF. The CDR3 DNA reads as TGTGCCAGCAGCTTGAAAGGAGAAAACATTCAGTACTTC.